Listed below are T cell receptor beta chains from one sample, sequenced in a study of blood T cell repertoires in COVID-19. The assay was immunoSEQ multiplex PCR, and TCRdb's table has in-frame clones only and misses some. This sample has 180,000 or so clones, with 85% to 90% found just once. The material sequenced was peripheral blood. These receptors all come from a man aged 18 to 30 with active or convalescent COVID-19. Both conserved end residues are part of each CDR3. Each record gives: CDR3 protein, V gene, J gene, clone size. Part of the rows lack a size; the others show once, few, many or a class for expanded clones.

CDR3aa: CASSPPMTGGTAGYTF; v_gene: TRBV5-6; j_gene: TRBJ1-2; abundance: .
CDR3aa: CASSPMTSGDSYNEQFF; v_gene: TRBV4-2; j_gene: TRBJ2-1; abundance: .
CDR3aa: CASSAGDLTNEQFF; v_gene: TRBV2; j_gene: TRBJ2-1; abundance: .
CDR3aa: CASSPNRDTDTQYF; v_gene: TRBV2; j_gene: TRBJ2-3; abundance: .
CDR3aa: CASSAHILTTEAFF; v_gene: TRBV2; j_gene: TRBJ1-1; abundance: .
CDR3aa: CASRSSGQADTQYF; v_gene: TRBV7-3; j_gene: TRBJ2-3; abundance: .
CDR3aa: CSVDRYNEQFF; v_gene: TRBV29-1; j_gene: TRBJ2-1; abundance: few
CDR3aa: CASGQGNPPLVSGANVLTF; v_gene: TRBV24-1; j_gene: TRBJ2-6; abundance: .
CDR3aa: CSALAGVEQYF; v_gene: TRBV20-1; j_gene: TRBJ2-7; abundance: .
CDR3aa: CASSLQSEAEKLFF; v_gene: TRBV5-1; j_gene: TRBJ1-4; abundance: .
CDR3aa: CASLDRNTGELFF; v_gene: TRBV10-2; j_gene: TRBJ2-2; abundance: once
CDR3aa: CASSSGGSGNTIYF; v_gene: TRBV5-1; j_gene: TRBJ1-3; abundance: .
CDR3aa: CASSLSVGGAFTDTQYF; v_gene: TRBV7-2; j_gene: TRBJ2-3; abundance: .
CDR3aa: CASSQGRQGGYTF; v_gene: TRBV4-1; j_gene: TRBJ1-2; abundance: .
CDR3aa: CASSQDQGTIYGYTF; v_gene: TRBV3-1/TRBV3-2; j_gene: TRBJ1-2; abundance: .
CDR3aa: CASSLGQGSSYEQYF; v_gene: TRBV5-1; j_gene: TRBJ2-7; abundance: .
CDR3aa: CASSLRGNTEAFF; v_gene: TRBV27; j_gene: TRBJ1-1; abundance: .
CDR3aa: CASSMGQNYGYTF; v_gene: TRBV6-1; j_gene: TRBJ1-2; abundance: once
CDR3aa: CASSFGTGGEQPQHF; v_gene: TRBV27; j_gene: TRBJ1-5; abundance: .
CDR3aa: CASSLGGTDTQYF; v_gene: TRBV7-3; j_gene: TRBJ2-3; abundance: .
CDR3aa: CASSRLGDTSPLHF; v_gene: TRBV19; j_gene: TRBJ1-6; abundance: .
CDR3aa: CASSQVQGAGNTIYF; v_gene: TRBV4-2; j_gene: TRBJ1-3; abundance: .
CDR3aa: CASSGPGNSPLHF; v_gene: TRBV27; j_gene: TRBJ1-6; abundance: .
CDR3aa: CASSSGANREKLFF; v_gene: TRBV7-2; j_gene: TRBJ1-4; abundance: .
CDR3aa: CSCYSSGDSYEQYF; v_gene: TRBV29-1; j_gene: TRBJ2-7; abundance: .
CDR3aa: CASSLYDRDVGYTF; v_gene: TRBV7-8; j_gene: TRBJ1-2; abundance: .
CDR3aa: CAISVGLAQETQYF; v_gene: TRBV10-3; j_gene: TRBJ2-5; abundance: .
CDR3aa: CAWTKSTGPYEQYF; v_gene: TRBV30; j_gene: TRBJ2-7; abundance: .
CDR3aa: CASSYSAGRGVYEQYF; v_gene: TRBV6-2/TRBV6-3; j_gene: TRBJ2-7; abundance: .
CDR3aa: CASSFLVGNLDRDNSYEQYF; v_gene: TRBV27; j_gene: TRBJ2-7; abundance: .